This passage covers 32 T cell receptor beta chains from one sample sequenced in a study of tumor-infiltrating lymphocytes in primary liver carcinoma. The investigators made TCR beta cDNA from 500 ng total RNA, using a constant-region primer. Three nested multiplex PCR rounds of slightly modified ARM-PCR generated TCR beta libraries. TRBV1-TRBV30 forward and Cbeta reverse primers drove the first two roughly 10-cycle rounds. TCRdb reprocessed the multiplex PCR reads via MiXCR and lists one record per CDR3 protein. Found here are fewer than 200,000 distinct CDR3 sequences, approximately 86% of them singletons; the top ten hold about a sixth. From about 19-30 mg of unsorted bulk tissue, DNA and RNA were co-extracted together. Sequencing used tumor tissue from primary liver carcinoma. Receptors originate from a middle-aged man with primary liver carcinoma and hepatitis B virus infection.

In regard to this clonotype: Lacking the conserved final phenylalanine or tryptophan, this CDR3 likely reflects a read error. The gene calls are TRBV29-1 and TRBJ1-1; weak D call: TRBD1 (5 bases). V gave up 8 bases and J gave up 0 bases, with 19 bases separating them. The CDR3 spans 15 residues. Germline CDR1 and CDR2: SQVTM and ANQGSEA. The CDR3 here is CSILPGWGMNTEAFL. The CDR3 bases are TGCAGCATTCTTCCGGGGTGGGGGATGAACACTGAAGCTTTCTTA.

This sequence joins TRBV6-5 and TRBJ2-7; 9 nucleotides agree with TRBD2. With V trimmed by 6 bases and J by 7 bases, 13 bases remained unmatched. Per germline, CDR1 MNHEY and CDR2 SVGAGI. The CDR3 runs 15 residues. The CDR3 loop reads CASRHRLAEEYEQYF. DNA for the CDR3: TGTGCCAGCAGACACCGACTAGCGGAAGAGTATGAGCAGTACTTC.

Of note for this clonotype: An end of the junction differs from the germline gene, which may be a read error. CDR3 sequence (DNA): TGTGCCAGCAGTTACAAGGGCCCTGCCACTTCGAAACCCTATGAGCAGGACTTC. It codes for CASSYKGPATSKPYEQDF. The chain links TRBV6-5 to TRBJ2-7; D call uncertain. This CDR3 has 18 amino acids. Germline loops: CDR1 MNHEY, CDR2 SVGAGI.

Remarks on this clonotype: The junction and the germline gene differ at one end; a read error may be behind it. In DNA form, the CDR3 reads TGCGGCAGCAGTGCCGTAGCGGGATGGGTAAAGAATGAGCAGTTCTTC. Residues: CGSSAVAGWVKNEQFF. This chain joins TRBV14 and TRBJ2-1; 8 positions agree with TRBD2. Germline assignment: CDR1 SGHDN and CDR2 FVKESK. The CDR3 totals 16 residues.

This CDR3 reads CGWIRGGNEQFF. The CDR3 DNA sequence: TGTGGCTGGATACGGGGGGGCAATGAGCAGTTCTTC. The rearrangement joins TRBV28 to TRBJ2-1; the match to TRBD2 covers 8 bases. Germline V gene sequence: CDR1 MDHEN, CDR2 SYDVKM. CDR3 size: 12 residues. The full variable domain, rest sourced from reference TRBV28 and TRBJ2-1, is DVKVTQSSRYLVKRTGEKVFLECVQDMDHENMFWYRQDPGLGLRLIYFSYDVKMKEKGDIPEGYSVSREKKERFSLILESASTNQTSMYLCGWIRGGNEQFFGPGTRLTVL.

Comment on this clonotype: Given a much more abundant clone one base away, this may be a read error. Given the absence of the conserved phenylalanine or tryptophan at the CDR3 end, a read error is likely. The rearrangement joins TRBV5-1 to TRBJ2-1, with 7 bases fitting TRBD2. This CDR3 contains 14 residues. V shed 3 bases and J 8 bases; nucleotides not matched to a gene: 8. Germline V gives CDR1 SGHRS, CDR2 YFSETQ. CDR3 nucleotide sequence: TGCGCCAGCAGCTGGGGGGGGACGTGGGATGAGCAGTTCTTA. This sequence encodes CASSWGGTWDEQFL.

This chain uses TRBV4-3 with TRBJ1-2; D ambiguous. Germline values: CDR1 LGHNA, CDR2 YSLEER. There are 14 residues in the CDR3. The CDR3: CPSSQGQQLYGYTF. CDR3 DNA: TGCCCTAGCAGCCAAGGGCAGCAGCTCTATGGCTACACCTTC.

Concerning this clonotype itself: At one end the junction does not follow the germline gene, possibly because of a read error. CDR3 residues: CANSLERGGEDTQYF. CDR3 bases: TGTGCCAACAGCCTTGAGAGGGGAGGAGAAGATACGCAGTATTTT. V gene TRBV4-2 combines with J gene TRBJ2-3; perhaps TRBD2 as D (6 bases). CDR3 length: 15 residues. Germline V gene sequence: CDR1 LGHNA, CDR2 YNFKEQ.

This chain links TRBV11-3 with TRBJ2-1; D is ambiguous. Germline V CDR1 and CDR2: SGHNT, YENEEA. V shed 1 base and J shed 14 bases, with 18 bases lying between them. This CDR3 comprises 14 residues. The CDR3 DNA reads as TGTGCCAGCAGCTTAGGCGTCTCGTACAATGATAAGTTCTTC. It yields the protein CASSLGVSYNDKFF.

This chain connects TRBV28 to TRBJ1-1; a weak D match, TRBD1 (5 bases). Germline lookup yields CDR1 MDHEN and CDR2 SYDVKM. The CDR3 sequence is 13 residues long. Trimming shortened V by 10 bases and J by 4 bases, and 16 bases separated the two germline ends. The CDR3, as DNA: TGTGCCACCCGCCAGGGCGGGTTCACTGAAGCTTTCTTT. It codes for CATRQGGFTEAFF.

With regard to this clonotype: One end of the junction varies from germline; a read error may be responsible. J is TRBJ2-7 and V is TRBV6-2 or TRBV6-3; D not certain. Germline assignment: CDR1 MNHEY and CDR2 SVGEGT. The CDR3 consists of 12 residues. CDR3 amino acids: CTSSYSIYERYF. CDR3 nucleotides: TGTACCAGCAGTTACTCGATCTACGAGCGGTACTTC.

To note about this clonotype: An end of the junction does not agree with germline; a read error may underlie this. This chain uses TRBV29-1 with TRBJ2-7; the D gene is possibly TRBD2 (5 bases). The CDR3 runs 12 residues. The germline V gene encodes CDR1 SQVTM and CDR2 ANQGSEA. CDR3 nucleotides: TGCAACGCGGGTTGCGGTAATCACGAGCAGCACTTC. It codes for CNAGCGNHEQHF.

The CDR3 DNA follows: TGCGCCAGCAAGGCTAGCGGGAGTGGGACGGATACGCAGTATTTT. Translated, it gives CASKASGSGTDTQYF. V usage is TRBV10-1 and J usage is TRBJ2-3, with TRBD2 matching over 10 bases. Germline V lookup: CDR1 WNHNN, CDR2 SYGVQD (reference sequence). CDR3 length: 15 amino acids. V dropped 7 bases and J dropped 6; count of bases not matched to a gene: 10.

Regarding this clonotype: Because it lacks the conserved phenylalanine or tryptophan at the end, this CDR3 is likely a read error. The genes are TRBV5-1 and TRBJ1-1, with D perhaps TRBD1 (6 bases). V lost 0 bases and J 5 bases, leaving 14 bases between the germline ends. This CDR3 contains 15 residues. Looked up from germline, CDR1 is SGHRS and CDR2 is YFSETQ. This CDR3 reads CASSLAGGARTEAFI. DNA for the CDR3: TGCGCCAGCAGCTTGGCCGGGGGGGCAAGGACTGAAGCTTTCATT.

Note on this clonotype: No conserved phenylalanine or tryptophan ends this CDR3, so it is likely a read error. The chain combines TRBV29-1 with TRBJ2-7; D gene uncertain. CDR1 SQVTM and CDR2 ANQGSEA come from the germline V gene. The CDR3 has 15 amino acids. The V and J ends lost 0 bases and 3 bases respectively, with 15 bases between them. DNA of the CDR3: TGCAGCGTTGAAGATCCAGGAAGGAGCTGCTACGAGCAGTACTAC. It translates to CSVEDPGRSCYEQYY.

The V and J genes are TRBV29-1 and TRBJ2-6; 8 bases are a match to TRBD2. The CDR3 runs to 13 residues. Looked up from germline, CDR1 is SQVTM and CDR2 is ANQGSEA. The V segment lost 8 bases and the J segment 3 bases; nucleotides outside the gene matches: 3. CDR3 coding DNA: TGCAGCATAGCGGGGCTTGGGGCCAACGTCCTGACTTTC. It is translated as CSIAGLGANVLTF. Complete variable domain (other parts from reference TRBV29-1 and TRBJ2-6): SAVISQKPSRDICQRGTSLTIQCQVDSQVTMMFWYRQQPGQSLTLIATANQGSEATYESGFVIDKFPISRPNLTFSTLTVSNMSPEDSSIYLCSIAGLGANVLTFGAGSRLTVL.

To note about this clonotype: At one end the junction does not follow the germline gene, possibly because of a read error. The chain links TRBV5-4 to TRBJ2-2; 12 bases match TRBD2. The CDR3 is made up of 19 amino acids. The germline CDR1 and CDR2 sequences are SGHNT and YYREEE (reference sequence). The CDR3 bases are TGTGCAAGCAGTGATCCGGGACTAGCGGGTTTCGCGAACACCGGGGAGCTGTCTTTT. Translated, it gives CASSDPGLAGFANTGELSF.

To note about this clonotype: Its ends do not fully match the called genes, so a read error is possible. V usage is TRBV29-1 and J usage is TRBJ2-5; 8 bases map to TRBD2. The germline CDR1 and CDR2 sequences are SQVTM and ANQGSEA. The CDR3 has 15 residues. The CDR3 reads CSAYGTRIVGETQYF. The CDR3 DNA sequence: TGCAGCGCCTACGGGACTAGGATCGTTGGAGAGACTCAGTACTTC.

The table lists this clonotype with a count of one. At one boundary the junction diverges from the germline segment, which might be a read error. This rearrangement joins TRBV24-1 to TRBJ2-1, with TRBD1 matching over 8 bases. The CDR3 is 14 amino acids. Germline-derived CDR1 and CDR2 are KGHDR and SFDVKD. DNA of the CDR3: TGTGCCGCTAAAGACCCAGGGGGCGCCGATGTTGAGCTCTTC. Translated, it gives CAAKDPGGADVELF.

In regard to this clonotype: One end of the junction varies from germline; a read error may be responsible. The CDR3 reads CSAMTNGTGTPYEQCF. As DNA, the CDR3 is TGCAGCGCCATGACAAATGGGACCGGCACTCCCTACGAGCAGTGCTTC. This chain links TRBV29-1 with TRBJ2-7; D could derive from TRBD1 or TRBD2 (5 bases each). Germline V CDR1 and CDR2: SQVTM, ANQGSEA. This CDR3 region has 16 residues.

As regards this clonotype: Because the CDR3 is missing its conserved closing phenylalanine or tryptophan, this is likely a read error. The rearrangement links TRBV6-1 to TRBJ2-1, with D possibly being TRBD2 (5 bases). CDR3 length equals 15 residues. Germline CDR1 MNHNS, CDR2 SASEGT. CDR3 amino acids: CASTLERHSYNEQFL. The CDR3 nucleotides read TGTGCCAGCACCCTGGAGCGGCACAGCTACAATGAACAGTTCCTC.

This chain uses TRBV3-2 with TRBJ2-1; the table's D call, TRBD2, was not checked against the DNA. TRBV3-2 is assigned pseudogene status. CDR3 length: 19 amino acids. The CDR3 DNA reads TGTGCTAGCAGCCAAAGGCCTCGCGGAGCGGGAGTAGGTGGCGATGAGCAGTTCTTC. Its protein is CASSQRPRGAGVGGDEQFF.

A few counts support this clonotype. V and J are TRBV19 and TRBJ2-7, with 10 bases matching TRBD2. The V gene end was trimmed by 5 bases and the J gene end by 1 base; junction bases not matched to a gene: 2. This CDR3 region has 14 residues. CDR1 and CDR2 from the germline V gene are LNHDA and SQIVND (reference sequence). The CDR3 loop reads CASSQLAGSYEQYF. The DNA of the CDR3 is TGTGCCAGTAGTCAACTAGCGGGATCCTACGAGCAGTACTTC.

The gene calls are TRBV9 and TRBJ2-5; TRBD1 is a possible D gene (7 bases). The CDR3 consists of 15 residues. Trimming left V 2 bases short and J 7 bases short, with 18 bases between. Germline V gene lookup returns CDR1 SGDLS and CDR2 YYNGEE. The CDR3 loop is CASSVTGLSEGTQYF. As DNA, the CDR3 is TGTGCCAGCAGCGTGACAGGGCTCTCGGAGGGGACCCAGTACTTC.

In regard to this clonotype: The CDR3 ends on some other residue instead of the conserved phenylalanine or tryptophan, so this is likely a read error. The rearrangement links TRBV6-1 to TRBJ2-1; D is perhaps TRBD2 (5 bases). The CDR3 extends over 13 amino acids. Looked up from germline, CDR1 is MNHNS and CDR2 is SASEGT. CDR3 in DNA: TGTCCCAGCAGTGAGCGGAAATACAATGAGCAGTTCTCC. Translation gives CPSSERKYNEQFS.

The chain is built from TRBV12-3 or TRBV12-4 and TRBJ2-1; D might be TRBD1 (6 bases). Trimming left V 5 bases short and J 16 bases short, with 21 bases between. This CDR3 is built from 13 residues. CDR3 amino acids: CASSRGQNNGHFF. In DNA form, the CDR3 reads TGTGCCAGCAGTCGCGGACAGAACAATGGGCATTTCTTC.

The count of this clonotype is one. The chain employs TRBV5-6 and TRBJ2-1, with 13 positions matching TRBD2. There are 18 residues in the CDR3. Germline V lookup: CDR1 SGHDT, CDR2 YYEEEE. V dropped 4 bases and J dropped 3; count of bases not matched to a gene: 10. The CDR3 sequence is CASSRGLAGVLIYNEQFF. CDR3 nucleotides: TGTGCCAGCAGCCGAGGACTAGCGGGAGTTTTGATCTACAATGAGCAGTTCTTC. The complete variable domain, with remaining parts taken from reference TRBV5-6 and TRBJ2-1, reads DAGVTQSPTHLIKTRGQQVTLRCSPKSGHDTVSWYQQALGQGPQFIFQYYEEEERQRGNFPDRFSGHQFPNYSSELNVNALLLGDSALYLCASSRGLAGVLIYNEQFFGPGTRLTVL.

In DNA, the CDR3 is TGCAGCGTTGCGTGTGGATGGGGAATGTCCTACGAGCAGTACTTC. It encodes CSVACGWGMSYEQYF. The chain is built from TRBV29-1 and TRBJ2-7; D is unclear. This CDR3 contains 15 residues. Trimming took 4 bases from V and 1 from J, leaving 17 bases between them. Per the germline V gene, CDR1 is SQVTM and CDR2 is ANQGSEA.

As regards this clonotype: One end of the junction is discordant with germline, which a read error may explain. V is TRBV20-1 and J is TRBJ1-6; 9 bases line up with TRBD1. The CDR3 extends over 13 amino acids. The germline V gene encodes CDR1 DFQATT and CDR2 SNEGSKA (reference sequence). The CDR3 region is CSANRGPGSLLHF. In nucleotides, the CDR3 is TGCAGTGCTAACAGGGGGCCGGGTTCACTCCTCCACTTT.

The chain carries TRBV4-3 and TRBJ2-7, with 7 nucleotides matching TRBD1. Germline V CDR1 and CDR2: LGHNA, YSLEER. This CDR3 spans 16 amino acids. The V gene end was trimmed by 6 bases and the J gene end by 1 base; junction bases not matched to a gene: 12. The CDR3 DNA sequence: TGCGCCAGCAGTCATTCCGGGACAGAGGAGTCCTACGAGCAGTACTTC. It translates to CASSHSGTEESYEQYF.

Comments on this clonotype: The junction departs from the called germline gene at one end, perhaps through a read error. The chain couples TRBV4-3 to TRBJ2-3; D is undetermined. There are 14 residues in the CDR3. The germline CDR1 and CDR2 sequences are LGHNA and YSLEER. CDR3 loop: CASSQDLRPDTQKF. The CDR3 coding sequence is TGCGCCAGCAGCCAAGATTTGAGACCAGATACGCAGAAATTT.

Comments on this clonotype: The junction differs from germline at one of its ends, possibly a read error. The chain links TRBV7-9 to TRBJ2-1, with D uncertain. The CDR3 is made up of 15 amino acids. Germline V CDR1 and CDR2: SEHNR, FQNEAQ (reference sequence). CDR3 amino acids: CASSDTLSENNEQFF. In DNA form, the CDR3 reads TGTGCCAGCAGTGATACTTTATCCGAGAACAATGAACAGTTCTTC.